A single sample is the source of the 27 T cell receptor beta chains below, sequenced in a study of T cell changes during pregnancy in multiple sclerosis. The table came from immunoSEQ multiplex PCR; TCRdb's copy has only in-frame clones and leaves some out. The sample consists of tens of thousands of clones, 93% of them appearing once. The sample in question was peripheral blood, obtained in the third trimester of pregnancy. The origin of the receptors is a female donor in good health, enrolled as a control in a pregnancy study.

This sequence joins TRBV6-5 and TRBJ1-5, with 9 bases matching TRBD1. The V gene's germline CDR1 is MNHEY and CDR2 SVGAGI. The CDR3 contains 15 residues. With V trimmed by 5 bases and J by 1 base, 3 bases remained unmatched. CDR3 residues: CASSQQGASNQPQHF. The CDR3 nucleotides are TGTGCCAGCAGTCAACAGGGGGCAAGCAATCAGCCCCAGCATTTT.

This chain connects TRBV2 to TRBJ2-2; D uncertain. This CDR3 contains 13 residues. Germline V gene data show CDR1 as SNHLY and CDR2 as FYNNEI. V shed 3 bases and J shed 6 bases, with 8 bases lying between them. The CDR3 spells CASSEAAPGELFF. For the CDR3, the DNA is TGTGCCAGCAGTGAGGCGGCCCCCGGGGAGCTGTTTTTT.

V is TRBV27 and J is TRBJ2-4; D unresolved. This CDR3 spans 13 amino acids. Trimming pared 6 bases from V and 8 bases from J, leaving 14 bases between. CDR1 MNHEY and CDR2 SMNVEV come from the germline V gene (reference sequence). CDR3 protein: CASSPDPRDIQYF. DNA for the CDR3: TGTGCCAGCAGCCCCGACCCACGGGACATTCAGTACTTC.

The chain carries TRBV19 and TRBJ2-1; tentatively, D is TRBD2 (5 bases). Trimming took 2 bases from V and 4 from J, leaving 12 bases between them. CDR1 LNHDA and CDR2 SQIVND come from the germline V gene (reference sequence). The CDR3 is made up of 15 amino acids. The DNA of the CDR3 is TGTGCCAGTAGTATACTCGGCGGGCGATACAATGAGCAGTTCTTC. Translated, it gives CASSILGGRYNEQFF.

The CDR3 region is CASSPRDRVNEQYF. Written as DNA, the CDR3 is TGTGCCAGTAGTCCGCGGGACAGGGTCAACGAGCAGTACTTC. This rearrangement joins TRBV19 to TRBJ2-7, with 9 bases matching TRBD1. Trimming at V came to 5 bases and at J to 5 bases, leaving 7 bases not matched to a gene. This CDR3 contains 14 residues. Per germline, CDR1 LNHDA and CDR2 SQIVND (reference sequence).

This chain joins TRBV7-9 and TRBJ2-5; TRBD2 is a possible D gene (6 bases). The germline CDR1 and CDR2 sequences are SEHNR and FQNEAQ (reference sequence). The CDR3 has 13 residues. The V gene lost 7 bases and the J gene lost 5 bases, with 14 bases spanning the gap. This CDR3 reads CASNLREWETQYF. As DNA, the CDR3 is TGTGCCAGCAACCTCCGGGAGTGGGAGACCCAGTACTTC.

The V and J genes are TRBV27 and TRBJ2-7, with a possible D match to TRBD2 (6 bases). Germline CDR1 and CDR2: MNHEY and SMNVEV (reference sequence). The CDR3 has 17 residues. V dropped 7 bases and J dropped 6 bases, with 28 bases sitting between them. CDR3 loop: CASKKQAGSLLGGEQYF. CDR3 DNA sequence: TGTGCCAGCAAAAAACAGGCAGGATCGCTACTCGGGGGCGAGCAGTACTTC.

V gene TRBV7-8 combines with J gene TRBJ2-1; 11 bases map to TRBD2. Trimming at V came to 5 bases and at J to 1 base, leaving 7 bases not matched to a gene. The V gene's germline CDR1 is SGHVS and CDR2 FQNEAQ. The CDR3 has 17 amino acids. The CDR3 loop is CASSAGTSGISYNEQFF. The DNA for the CDR3 is TGTGCCAGCAGCGCAGGGACTAGCGGTATTTCCTACAATGAGCAGTTCTTC. Together with reference TRBV7-8 and TRBJ2-1, the CDR3 gives the full variable domain: GAGVSQSPRYKVAKRGQDVALRCDPISGHVSLFWYQQALGQGPEFLTYFQNEAQLDKSGLPSDRFFAERPEGSVSTLKIQRTQQEDSAVYLCASSAGTSGISYNEQFFGPGTRLTVL.

V usage is TRBV27 and J usage is TRBJ2-7; D is unclear. Germline V gene sequence: CDR1 MNHEY, CDR2 SMNVEV (reference sequence). V shed 2 bases and J shed 6 bases, with 14 bases lying between them. This CDR3 has 14 amino acids. The CDR3 DNA sequence: TGTGCCAGCAGTTTAGATTTCTATCGGTCCGAGCAGTACTTC. This sequence encodes CASSLDFYRSEQYF.

This chain links TRBV14 with TRBJ2-1; D may be TRBD2 (6 bases). Germline CDR1 is SGHDN and CDR2 is FVKESK. The CDR3 has 17 amino acids. V was pared by 3 bases and J by 7 bases, with 22 bases between. In DNA form, the CDR3 reads TGTGCCAGCAGCCACAGCGGTGGTAGCGCGGGATGGAATGAGCAGTTCTTC. Its translation is CASSHSGGSAGWNEQFF.

The chain links TRBV7-2 to TRBJ2-1; 7 bases fit TRBD2. The germline V gene has CDR1 SGHTA and CDR2 FQGNSA. J was trimmed by 5 bases and V by 1 base; bases with no gene match: 5. CDR3 length: 15 residues. In DNA, the CDR3 is TGTGCCAGCAGCTTAGAGCGGGACCGGCACAATGAGCAGTTCTTC. It encodes CASSLERDRHNEQFF.

The V call is TRBV10-3, the J call TRBJ1-1; 7 positions agree with TRBD1. Germline lookup yields CDR1 ENHRY and CDR2 SYGVKD. The V gene end was trimmed by 5 bases and the J gene end by 0 bases; junction bases not matched to a gene: 6. The CDR3 sequence is 15 residues long. The CDR3, as DNA: TGTGCCATCAGTAGACAGGGAATTATGAACACTGAAGCTTTCTTT. It specifies CAISRQGIMNTEAFF.

The gene calls are TRBV27 and TRBJ2-1, with 8 positions matching TRBD1. Germline V gene sequence: CDR1 MNHEY, CDR2 SMNVEV (reference sequence). This CDR3 is 16 amino acids long. With V trimmed by 8 bases and J by 8 bases, 17 bases remained unmatched. In DNA form, the CDR3 reads TGTGCCAGCCGACCGATACGCAGGACAGGGTTGCATGAGCAGTTCTTC. Encoded protein: CASRPIRRTGLHEQFF.

V and J are TRBV5-1 and TRBJ2-7, with TRBD1 matching 9 bases. This CDR3 has 14 residues. Germline CDR1 SGHRS, CDR2 YFSETQ. The V segment lost 3 bases and the J segment 3 bases; nucleotides outside the gene matches: 4. The CDR3 bases are TGCGCCAGCAGCTGGACAGGGGAAGACTACGAGCAGTACTTC. It codes for CASSWTGEDYEQYF.

This clone has just one count. The rearrangement links TRBV28 to TRBJ1-5; 10 bases match TRBD1. V shed 8 bases and J 3 bases; nucleotides not matched to a gene: 7. The germline gives CDR1 MDHEN, CDR2 SYDVKM. This CDR3 comprises 15 residues. The CDR3 region is CASVPGTGANQPQHF. In DNA, the CDR3 is TGTGCCAGCGTGCCCGGGACAGGGGCCAATCAGCCCCAGCATTTT.

The rearrangement links TRBV11-3 to TRBJ2-5; D unresolved. CDR3 length: 13 amino acids. V was clipped by 1 base and J by 4 bases, with 7 bases between them. Germline V gene lookup returns CDR1 SGHNT and CDR2 YENEEA. Here the CDR3 DNA reads TGTGCCAGCAGCTTAGCAGGTCGAGAGACCCAGTACTTC. It codes for CASSLAGRETQYF.

This sequence joins TRBV5-1 and TRBJ2-3, with D perhaps matching TRBD2 (5 bases). CDR3 length: 13 residues. Germline V gene lookup returns CDR1 SGHRS and CDR2 YFSETQ. Trimming removed 4 bases from V and 6 bases from J, with 12 bases in between. The CDR3 coding sequence is TGCGCCAGCAGCCCGGACCCGGGGGATACGCAGTATTTT. This encodes CASSPDPGDTQYF.

This chain uses TRBV9 with TRBJ2-1; TRBD2 aligns across 10 bases. The V segment lost 0 bases and the J segment 8 bases; nucleotides outside the gene matches: 5. The CDR3 is made up of 15 amino acids. Looked up from germline, CDR1 is SGDLS and CDR2 is YYNGEE. CDR3 protein: CASSVGGTSVYEQFF. The DNA of the CDR3 is TGTGCCAGCAGCGTAGGTGGGACTAGCGTCTATGAGCAGTTCTTC. Complete variable domain (other parts from reference TRBV9 and TRBJ2-1): DSGVTQTPKHLITATGQRVTLRCSPRSGDLSVYWYQQSLDQGLQFLIQYYNGEERAKGNILERFSAQQFPDLHSELNLSSLELGDSALYFCASSVGGTSVYEQFFGPGTRLTVL.

This chain joins TRBV2 and TRBJ2-7, with 11 bases aligning to TRBD2. The CDR3 spans 18 residues. CDR1 is SNHLY and CDR2 is FYNNEI in the germline V gene. The V gene end was trimmed by 3 bases and the J gene end by 3 bases; junction bases not matched to a gene: 13. DNA of the CDR3: TGTGCCAGCAGTGATACTAGCGGGAGCCTCCCGGGTGGCTACGAGCAGTACTTC. This sequence encodes CASSDTSGSLPGGYEQYF.

The chain employs TRBV19 and TRBJ2-7; 11 bases match TRBD2. The CDR3 runs to 16 residues. Trimming removed 5 bases from V and 7 bases from J; junction bases left unmatched: 13. Germline CDR1 LNHDA, CDR2 SQIVND (reference sequence). CDR3 sequence (DNA): TGTGCCAGTAGTCCGCAGTTAGCGGGAGGGCCGCAAGAGCAGTACTTC. As protein: CASSPQLAGGPQEQYF.

The chain uses TRBV21-1 and TRBJ2-7; the table's D gene call, TRBD2, was not cross checked with the DNA. TRBV21-1 represents a pseudogene. The CDR3 contains 15 residues. The CDR3 sequence is CASRSRLGSSYEQYF. CDR3 nucleotides: TGTGCCAGCAGATCGCGGCTTGGCAGCTCCTACGAGCAGTACTTC.

The chain uses TRBV2 and TRBJ1-2; 7 bases agree with TRBD1. Germline V gives CDR1 SNHLY, CDR2 FYNNEI. Trimming took 5 bases from V and 6 from J; bases not matched to a gene: 12. There are 15 residues in the CDR3. CDR3 sequence: CASSPLGTENHGYTF. CDR3 DNA sequence: TGTGCCAGCAGTCCCCTAGGGACAGAAAATCATGGCTACACCTTC.

This chain links TRBV28 with TRBJ2-3, with 9 bases fitting TRBD2. Germline V lookup: CDR1 MDHEN, CDR2 SYDVKM. V shed 3 bases and J 9 bases; nucleotides not matched to a gene: 10. The CDR3 consists of 15 residues. The chain's CDR3 is CASSFSSGERSTQYF. CDR3 sequence (DNA): TGTGCCAGCAGTTTCTCTAGCGGGGAGCGGTCGACGCAGTATTTT.

The genes are TRBV5-5 and TRBJ2-5; 9 positions agree with TRBD1. The ends lost 4 bases at V and 4 bases at J; junction bases unmatched: 8. The CDR3 covers 15 residues. Germline-derived CDR1 and CDR2 are SGHKS and YYEKEE (reference sequence). This CDR3 reads CASSMPGQGGETQYF. Here the CDR3 DNA reads TGTGCCAGCAGCATGCCGGGACAGGGTGGAGAGACCCAGTACTTC. The entire variable domain, with the rest obtained from reference TRBV5-5 and TRBJ2-5, is as follows: DAGVTQSPTHLIKTRGQQVTLRCSPISGHKSVSWYQQVLGQGPQFIFQYYEKEERGRGNFPDRFSARQFPNYSSELNVNALLLGDSALYLCASSMPGQGGETQYFGPGTRLLVL.

The genes are TRBV13 and TRBJ2-2; 8 bases are shared with TRBD1. Germline CDR1 PRHDT, CDR2 FYEKMQ (reference sequence). The CDR3 is 16 residues long. V shed 1 base and J 6 bases; nucleotides not matched to a gene: 7. As DNA, the CDR3 is TGTGCCAGCAGCTTAGACGACAGGGGAAACGCCGGGGAGCTGTTTTTT. This sequence encodes CASSLDDRGNAGELFF.

A single count supports this clone. The chain is built from TRBV7-6 and TRBJ2-5, with D perhaps TRBD2 (6 bases). Between the trimmed V and J ends, which lost 4 bases and 2 bases, there was a span of 11 bases. There are 14 residues in the CDR3. The germline V gene encodes CDR1 SGHVS and CDR2 FNYEAQ. This CDR3 reads CASSSGLQQETQYF. The CDR3 DNA sequence: TGTGCCAGCAGCTCGGGACTTCAACAAGAGACCCAGTACTTC.

The chain has TRBV28 and TRBJ1-2, with TRBD1 identical over 9 bases. The CDR3 has 12 residues. The V gene end was trimmed by 5 bases and the J gene end by 6 bases; junction bases not matched to a gene: 1. Germline CDR1 MDHEN, CDR2 SYDVKM. DNA for the CDR3: TGTGCCAGCAGTAGGACAGGGGATGGCTACACCTTC. Translated, it gives CASSRTGDGYTF.